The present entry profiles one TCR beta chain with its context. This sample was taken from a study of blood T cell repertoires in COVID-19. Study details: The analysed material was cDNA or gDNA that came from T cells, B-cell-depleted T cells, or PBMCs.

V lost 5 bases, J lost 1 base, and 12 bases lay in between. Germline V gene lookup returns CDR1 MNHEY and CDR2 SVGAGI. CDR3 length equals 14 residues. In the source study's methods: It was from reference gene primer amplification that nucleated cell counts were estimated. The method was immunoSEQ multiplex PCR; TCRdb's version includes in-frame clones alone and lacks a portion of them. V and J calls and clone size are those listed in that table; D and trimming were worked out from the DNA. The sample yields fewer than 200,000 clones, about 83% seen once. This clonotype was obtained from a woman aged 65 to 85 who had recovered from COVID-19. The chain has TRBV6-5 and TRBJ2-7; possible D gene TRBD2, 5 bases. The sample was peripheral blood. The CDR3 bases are TGTGCCAGCAGTCCCGCAGGAGGATCCTACGAGCAGTACTTC. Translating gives CASSPAGGSYEQYF.